These 21 T cell receptor beta chains were sequenced from one sample in a study of cytomegalovirus exposure and HLA in healthy donors. 60 Vbeta and 13 Jbeta primers were used in PCR. Clones were read by immunoSEQ multiplex PCR, and TCRdb kept only the in-frame ones, dropping some. This sample has approximately 150,000 clones, with over 70% found just once. The sample consisted of PBMCs. The source of these receptors is a woman aged 25 to 39 in good health and CMV-seropositive.

The rearrangement links TRBV5-1 to TRBJ1-1; 7 nucleotides align to TRBD1. The germline gives CDR1 SGHRS, CDR2 YFSETQ. V gave up 0 bases and J gave up 2 bases; unmatched junction bases: 1. The CDR3 loop spans 14 amino acids. The CDR3, as DNA: TGCGCCAGCAGCTTGGACAGGGGAAACACTGAAGCTTTCTTT. It codes for CASSLDRGNTEAFF.

The V call is TRBV29-1, the J call TRBJ1-5; D is undetermined. Trimming left V 6 bases short and J 2 bases short, with 11 bases between. The germline gives CDR1 SQVTM, CDR2 ANQGSEA. This CDR3 is 13 amino acids long. CDR3 sequence: CSVHNGGNQPQHF. The CDR3 DNA is TGCAGCGTCCACAATGGAGGCAATCAGCCCCAGCATTTT.

Remarks on this clone: The junction departs from germline at one end; a sequencing error may be responsible. The chain couples TRBV5-5 to TRBJ2-7; D gene ambiguous. This CDR3 has 14 residues. Germline assignment: CDR1 SGHKS and CDR2 YYEKEE (reference sequence). The CDR3 nucleotides are TGTGCCAGCAGCTTGTATAGTTCCTCCAACGAGCAGTACTTC. Encoded protein: CASSLYSSSNEQYF.

The chain has TRBV2 and TRBJ2-2; the match to TRBD2 covers 7 bases. The CDR3 totals 16 residues. Germline assignment: CDR1 SNHLY and CDR2 FYNNEI. After removal of 1 base from V and 1 base from J, the junction contained 3 bases not matched to a gene. This CDR3 reads CASSEVASGNTGELFF. For the CDR3, the DNA is TGTGCCAGCAGTGAAGTGGCTAGCGGGAACACCGGGGAGCTGTTTTTT.

The chain is built from TRBV11-3 and TRBJ2-3; 10 bases agree with TRBD1. The CDR3 is made up of 14 amino acids. V shed 1 base, J shed 6 bases, and the junction held 1 base outside the gene matches. In germline, CDR1 is SGHNT, CDR2 YENEEA. The CDR3 reads CASSLGTGGDTQYF. The CDR3 region has the DNA TGTGCCAGCAGCTTAGGGACAGGGGGGGATACGCAGTATTTT.

This clone was observed a single time. The gene calls are TRBV10-1 and TRBJ2-1, with 10 bases identical to TRBD2. V dropped 8 bases and J dropped 9; count of bases not matched to a gene: 16. CDR1 and CDR2 (germline): WNHNN, SYGVQD (reference sequence). CDR3 length equals 16 residues. CDR3 nucleotides: TGCGCCAGCCCCTGTACTAGCGGGAAAATGTACGGTGAGCAGTTCTTC. It codes for CASPCTSGKMYGEQFF.

V gene TRBV6-5 combines with J gene TRBJ1-2; 9 bases line up with TRBD1. Trimming at V came to 4 bases and at J to 8 bases, leaving 11 bases not matched to a gene. There are 15 residues in the CDR3. The germline V gene encodes CDR1 MNHEY and CDR2 SVGAGI. The DNA for the CDR3 is TGTGCCAGCAGTTCCCAGTGGACAGGGGACAGCGGCTACACCTTC. This sequence encodes CASSSQWTGDSGYTF.

This chain connects TRBV21-1 to TRBJ2-5; the table's D call, TRBD2, was not checked against the DNA. TRBV21-1 is flagged as a pseudogene. CDR3 length: 12 residues. CDR3 in amino acids: CARVRGQETQYF. Written as DNA, the CDR3 is TGTGCCAGGGTGCGGGGACAAGAGACCCAGTACTTC.

The V gene is TRBV11-3, the J gene TRBJ2-2, with no clear D. Trimming took off 7 bases at V and 8 bases at J, with 17 bases between the two ends. CDR1 and CDR2 (germline): SGHNT, YENEEA. This CDR3 is 14 amino acids long. The CDR3 DNA follows: TGTGCCAGCATGTCAGAAGTTAAAACGGGGGAGCTGTTTTTT. This sequence encodes CASMSEVKTGELFF.

The chain employs TRBV28 and TRBJ2-1, with D perhaps TRBD2 (6 bases). V was shortened by 6 bases and J by 5 bases, with 20 bases between the two germline ends. CDR1 is MDHEN and CDR2 is SYDVKM in the germline V gene. CDR3 length: 16 amino acids. The CDR3 here is CASRPHGRDVNNEQFF. The CDR3 DNA sequence: TGTGCCAGCAGGCCACACGGGAGAGATGTAAACAATGAGCAGTTCTTC.

The V gene is TRBV30, the J gene TRBJ2-5; 7 positions agree with TRBD1. Trimming removed 4 bases from V and 10 bases from J; junction bases left unmatched: 15. Germline V gene data show CDR1 as GTSNPN and CDR2 as SVGIG (reference sequence). This CDR3 contains 14 residues. As DNA, the CDR3 is TGTGCCTGGAATACGCTGCAGGGGGTCAGTCACCAGTACTTC. Residues: CAWNTLQGVSHQYF.

This sequence joins TRBV6-6 and TRBJ2-1; D might be TRBD1 (6 bases). The length of the CDR3 is 16 residues. The germline V gene has CDR1 MNHNY and CDR2 SVGAGI (reference sequence). V shed 7 bases and J shed 3 bases, with 19 bases lying between them. The CDR3: CASNRQAGVGYNEQFF. The CDR3 nucleotides are TGTGCCAGCAACCGACAGGCCGGGGTTGGCTACAATGAGCAGTTCTTC.

The chain uses TRBV7-9 and TRBJ2-3; D possibly corresponds to TRBD1 (5 bases). V shed 1 base and J shed 7 bases, with 9 bases lying between them. Germline CDR1 is SEHNR and CDR2 is FQNEAQ (reference sequence). The CDR3 runs 13 residues. The CDR3 DNA reads as TGTGCCAGCAGCTTAGGGGGCCCGAATACGCAGTATTTT. Amino acid sequence: CASSLGGPNTQYF.

The genes are TRBV28 and TRBJ2-3; D not certain. Germline CDR1 MDHEN, CDR2 SYDVKM. Trimming shortened V by 10 bases and J by 6 bases, and 17 bases separated the two germline ends. The CDR3 is made up of 13 amino acids. DNA for the CDR3: TGTGCCACCCTCCGGTCGACTCAGGATACGCAGTATTTT. The encoded protein is CATLRSTQDTQYF.

This clone has only a few counts. The rearrangement links TRBV9 to TRBJ2-3, with D maybe TRBD1 (5 bases). Per the germline V gene, CDR1 is SGDLS and CDR2 is YYNGEE. Trimming cost V 0 bases and J 2 bases, with 13 bases left between them. This CDR3 is built from 16 residues. In DNA form, the CDR3 reads TGTGCCAGCAGCGTAGCCCAGGGATCATACACAGATACGCAGTATTTT. Translating gives CASSVAQGSYTDTQYF. The whole variable domain, filled in from reference TRBV9 and TRBJ2-3, reads DSGVTQTPKHLITATGQRVTLRCSPRSGDLSVYWYQQSLDQGLQFLIQYYNGEERAKGNILERFSAQQFPDLHSELNLSSLELGDSALYFCASSVAQGSYTDTQYFGPGTRLTVL.

The genes are TRBV2 and TRBJ1-5; TRBD1 agrees at 7 bases. J lost 5 bases, V lost 2 bases, and 15 bases had no gene match. CDR1 is SNHLY, CDR2 FYNNEI, per germline. CDR3 length: 18 amino acids. In nucleotides, the CDR3 is TGTGCCAGCAGTGAACAGTCCACCTCCACAGGGGCCTATCAGCCCCAGCATTTT. It translates to CASSEQSTSTGAYQPQHF.

This clone was detected a few times. The chain has TRBV5-4 and TRBJ2-1, with TRBD2 matching 7 bases. Germline V gives CDR1 SGHNT, CDR2 YYREEE (reference sequence). The CDR3 is 16 amino acids. With 0 bases clipped from V and 7 bases from J, the junction kept 10 bases outside the gene matches. CDR3: CASSLGGWLAENEQFF. The CDR3 DNA sequence: TGTGCCAGCAGCTTGGGGGGGTGGCTAGCGGAGAATGAGCAGTTCTTC.

The count of this clone is one. This chain connects TRBV4-2 to TRBJ1-1; no clear D gene. The ends were cut back, 1 base at V and 0 bases at J, with 15 bases in the middle. The CDR3 spans 17 residues. CDR1 is LGHNA, CDR2 YNFKEQ, per germline. Here the CDR3 DNA reads TGTGCCAGCAGCCAAGGCTTCCGCCTAGCAGTGAACACTGAAGCTTTCTTT. Encoded protein: CASSQGFRLAVNTEAFF.

V is TRBV5-1 and J is TRBJ1-2; 8 nucleotides match TRBD1. V dropped 4 bases and J dropped 4; count of bases not matched to a gene: 18. The germline CDR1 and CDR2 sequences are SGHRS and YFSETQ. This CDR3 is built from 18 residues. The CDR3 loop is CASSRDRIYAESRYGYTF. The CDR3 DNA is TGCGCCAGCAGCAGGGACAGGATATATGCGGAGTCCCGCTATGGCTACACCTTC.

A few counts support this clone. In this CDR3 the conserved last residue, phenylalanine or tryptophan, is missing, so a read error is likely. The DNA is omitted, as the CDR3 cannot be located on it reliably, and the CDR3 follows TCRdb's listing. V usage is TRBV5-3 and J usage is TRBJ2-7; the table gives TRBD2 as D, unverified against the DNA. TRBV5-3 has ORF status, its function being uncertain. The length of the CDR3 is 11 amino acids, counting both ends. CDR3 in amino acids: CARSLEGTRTS.

The chain is built from TRBV19 and TRBJ2-7; D remains ambiguous. This CDR3 has 13 residues. Germline V CDR1 and CDR2: LNHDA, SQIVND (reference sequence). V lost 9 bases, J lost 0 bases, and 12 bases lay in between. In DNA form, the CDR3 reads TGTGCCAGCACTTCACCCCGCTCCTACGAGCAGTACTTC. The encoded protein is CASTSPRSYEQYF.